The 8 T cell receptor beta chains listed next were all sequenced from one sample in a study of blood T cell repertoires in COVID-19. The assay was immunoSEQ multiplex PCR, and TCRdb's table has in-frame clones only and misses some. The data contain approximately 210,000 clones, 82% of them singletons. Sequenced: PBMCs or T cells enriched from blood (not recorded which). The receptors derive from a man aged 40-49 years who had recovered from COVID-19.

J is TRBJ2-3 and V is TRBV5-4, with a weak D call TRBD2 (6 bases). V was pared by 1 base and J by 4 bases, with 19 bases between. The germline gives CDR1 SGHNT, CDR2 YYREEE (reference sequence). This CDR3 contains 17 residues. The CDR3 DNA reads TGTGCCAGCAGCTTGTTTGGGCGGGGTAGCCTGGCAGATACGCAGTATTTT. This gives the protein CASSLFGRGSLADTQYF.

The rearrangement links TRBV7-2 to TRBJ2-5, with TRBD1 identical over 7 bases. Germline V lookup: CDR1 SGHTA, CDR2 FQGNSA. The J segment lost 5 bases and the V segment lost 1 base, leaving 10 bases of the junction unmatched. This CDR3 contains 16 residues. The DNA for the CDR3 is TGTGCCAGCAGCTTAGAAATGAGGGGGCGGTATGAGACCCAGTACTTC. It translates to CASSLEMRGRYETQYF.

This clone was recorded a few times. The V call is TRBV7-3, the J call TRBJ2-1; D is possibly TRBD2 (5 bases). The germline V and J ends were trimmed by 5 bases and 4 bases, with 9 bases remaining between them. The CDR3 length is 13 residues. Germline assignment: CDR1 SGHTA and CDR2 FQGTGA. CDR3 bases: TGTGCCAGCAGCCAGGACTCTTACAATGAGCAGTTCTTC. This gives the protein CASSQDSYNEQFF.

This chain uses TRBV19 with TRBJ2-4; 8 bases are a match to TRBD1. This CDR3 spans 14 amino acids. V shed 5 bases and J 7 bases; nucleotides not matched to a gene: 7. Germline CDR1 reads LNHDA; CDR2 reads SQIVND (reference sequence). CDR3: CASSWTGPTNIQYF. In nucleotides, the CDR3 is TGTGCCAGTAGTTGGACAGGGCCCACGAACATTCAGTACTTC.

The chain joins TRBV6-1 to TRBJ1-4, with no clear D. V dropped 1 base and J dropped 0 bases, with 9 bases sitting between them. The CDR3 spans 16 residues. CDR1 and CDR2 from the germline V gene are MNHNS and SASEGT. CDR3 sequence (DNA): TGTGCCAGCAGTGAAGGTGGAACAGCAACTAATGAAAAACTGTTTTTT. Its translation is CASSEGGTATNEKLFF.

The chain links TRBV5-1 to TRBJ2-2; no clear D gene. V shed 5 bases and J shed 5 bases, with 7 bases lying between them. The germline gives CDR1 SGHRS, CDR2 YFSETQ. This CDR3 has 12 residues. The CDR3 region has the DNA TGCGCCAGCAGGGAGTTGACCGGGGAGCTGTTTTTT. Amino acids: CASRELTGELFF.

The chain links TRBV5-6 to TRBJ1-5; 7 nucleotides line up with TRBD1. The CDR3 is made up of 14 amino acids. Per germline, CDR1 SGHDT and CDR2 YYEEEE. V dropped 4 bases and J dropped 4; count of bases not matched to a gene: 5. CDR3 sequence (DNA): TGTGCCAGCAGCCCTTCGGACAGGAATCAGCCCCAGCATTTT. Translated: CASSPSDRNQPQHF.

CDR3 sequence (DNA): TGCGCCAGCAGCCCAGGGACAGGACCCTACTACGAGCAGTACTTC. Protein product: CASSPGTGPYYEQYF. The chain has TRBV4-3 and TRBJ2-7, with 8 bases identical to TRBD1. Germline CDR1 is LGHNA and CDR2 is YSLEER. The CDR3 is 15 amino acids. V was pared by 4 bases and J by 3 bases, with 8 bases of the junction left unmatched.